Following are 18 T cell receptor beta chains from one sample sequenced in a study of T-cell reconstitution after alpha-beta-depleted transplantation in children. Unique molecular identifiers featured in how the TCRbeta library was prepared. From the PCR reads, TCRdb called clonotypes with MiXCR, one entry per CDR3 protein. Of over 400,000 distinct CDR3 sequences listed, approximately 41% are singletons. The specimen comprised PBMCs, sampled before TCRalphabeta/CD19-depleted stem cell transplant. The receptor set was obtained from a girl aged 2-10 years with aplastic anemia, due to receive a stem cell transplant.

This clonotype was seen at least ten times. V usage is TRBV5-1 and J usage is TRBJ2-1; 9 bases line up with TRBD2. There are 13 residues in the CDR3. Germline loops: CDR1 SGHRS, CDR2 YFSETQ. The V gene end was trimmed by 2 bases and the J gene end by 10 bases; junction bases not matched to a gene: 4. In nucleotides, the CDR3 is TGCGCCAGCAGCTTCAGGCGGGAGGGGGAGCAGTTCTTC. It specifies CASSFRREGEQFF.

This chain links TRBV5-1 with TRBJ2-3; a possible D gene is TRBD2 (7 bases). This CDR3 comprises 17 residues. Deletions cut 4 bases from V and 0 bases from J, with 18 bases between. The germline V gene has CDR1 SGHRS and CDR2 YFSETQ. The CDR3 sequence is CASSLLRGRGSTDTQYF. As DNA, the CDR3 is TGCGCCAGCAGCCTTCTCCGGGGGAGGGGGAGCACAGATACGCAGTATTTT. The full variable domain, its missing parts supplied by reference TRBV5-1 and TRBJ2-3, is KAGVTQTPRYLIKTRGQQVTLSCSPISGHRSVSWYQQTPGQGLQFLFEYFSETQRNKGNFPGRFSGRQFSNSRSEMNVSTLELGDSALYLCASSLLRGRGSTDTQYFGPGTRLTVL.

The chain joins TRBV10-3 to TRBJ1-1; 10 bases line up with TRBD1. There are 15 residues in the CDR3. Losses at the gene ends were 3 bases for V and 4 bases for J; bases not matched to a gene: 5. Germline V CDR1 and CDR2: ENHRY, SYGVKD. The CDR3 sequence: CAISDTGTGATEAFF. The CDR3 nucleotides are TGTGCCATCAGTGACACCGGGACAGGGGCCACTGAAGCTTTCTTT.

The sample holds one count of this clonotype. J is TRBJ2-5 and V is TRBV3-1; the D is unclear. The length of the CDR3 is 15 residues. The V gene lost 5 bases and the J gene lost 1 base, with 14 bases spanning the gap. The germline gives CDR1 LGHDT, CDR2 YNNKEL (reference sequence). CDR3 region: CASSYNSGTQETQYF. The CDR3 bases are TGTGCCAGCAGCTATAACTCCGGAACCCAAGAGACCCAGTACTTC.

The J gene is TRBJ2-7, the V gene TRBV6-2 or TRBV6-3; D might be TRBD2 (5 bases). The CDR3 sequence is 16 residues long. Germline V gene sequence: CDR1 MNHEY, CDR2 SVGEGT. The V gene lost 1 base and the J gene lost 2 bases, with 15 bases spanning the gap. The CDR3 DNA follows: TGTGCCAGCAGTTACTACTTACTTGCCGGGACCTACGAGCAGTACTTC. Its translation is CASSYYLLAGTYEQYF.

The table lists this clonotype with a few counts. The V gene is TRBV7-9, the J gene TRBJ2-3; D perhaps matches TRBD2 (7 bases). Germline CDR1 SEHNR, CDR2 FQNEAQ (reference sequence). The CDR3 length is 16 residues. V was clipped by 7 bases and J by 2 bases, with 19 bases between them. This CDR3 reads CASTQGGGGHTDTQYF. The CDR3 DNA is TGTGCCAGCACCCAAGGCGGCGGGGGACACACAGATACGCAGTATTTT.

The J gene is TRBJ2-5, the V gene TRBV28, with 7 nucleotides matching TRBD1. The CDR3 runs 15 residues. V shed 1 base and J 3 bases; nucleotides not matched to a gene: 5. Germline loops: CDR1 MDHEN, CDR2 SYDVKM. The CDR3 sequence: CASSLFPGTEETQYF. The CDR3 DNA sequence: TGTGCCAGCAGTTTATTCCCCGGGACAGAAGAGACCCAGTACTTC. The entire variable domain, with the rest obtained from reference TRBV28 and TRBJ2-5, is as follows: DVKVTQSSRYLVKRTGEKVFLECVQDMDHENMFWYRQDPGLGLRLIYFSYDVKMKEKGDIPEGYSVSREKKERFSLILESASTNQTSMYLCASSLFPGTEETQYFGPGTRLLVL.

The chain uses TRBV7-2 and TRBJ2-1, with 7 bases that match TRBD2. This CDR3 has 17 amino acids. After removal of 2 bases from V and 6 bases from J, the junction contained 13 bases not matched to a gene. Germline CDR1 SGHTA, CDR2 FQGNSA. For the CDR3, the DNA is TGTGCCAGCAGCTTAAACCATGTTGCTGGGAGGGTCAATGAGCAGTTCTTC. Encoded protein: CASSLNHVAGRVNEQFF.

In its sample, this clonotype was seen once. The V and J genes are TRBV4-1 and TRBJ2-2; TRBD2 agrees at 9 bases. Per the germline V gene, CDR1 is MGHRA and CDR2 is YSYEKL. The CDR3 has 14 amino acids. J gave up 7 bases and V 4 bases, and 4 bases lay outside the gene matches. CDR3 bases: TGCGCCAGCAGCCTGGCGGGAGGGTACGGGGAGCTGTTTTTT. Translation: CASSLAGGYGELFF.

This clonotype was seen a few times. The chain employs TRBV5-1 and TRBJ1-2; 7 nucleotides line up with TRBD1. Germline V CDR1 and CDR2: SGHRS, YFSETQ. This CDR3 spans 16 amino acids. J lost 3 bases, V lost 0 bases, and 8 bases had no gene match. The CDR3 is CASSLGLGQPDYGYTF. The CDR3 DNA follows: TGCGCCAGCAGCTTGGGCCTGGGACAGCCGGACTATGGCTACACCTTC.

In this sample, this clonotype turned up once. The chain is built from TRBV7-8 and TRBJ1-5; no definite D call. The CDR3 is made up of 16 amino acids. Germline assignment: CDR1 SGHVS and CDR2 FQNEAQ. Trimming removed 5 bases at V and 4 bases at J, with 18 bases between. In DNA form, the CDR3 reads TGTGCCAGCAGCCCCGGATCAGGACGGCGGAATCAGCCCCAGCATTTT. Protein sequence: CASSPGSGRRNQPQHF.

This clonotype was seen a few times. The chain links TRBV29-1 to TRBJ2-3; TRBD2 aligns across 7 bases. Germline CDR1 and CDR2: SQVTM and ANQGSEA. Trimming at V came to 3 bases and at J to 6 bases, leaving 9 bases not matched to a gene. The CDR3 loop spans 14 amino acids. The DNA for the CDR3 is TGCAGCGTTGACACAGACCTACTAGCGGATACGCAGTATTTT. This sequence encodes CSVDTDLLADTQYF.

This clonotype was seen repeatedly, ten times or more. The genes are TRBV6-5 and TRBJ2-1; possible D gene TRBD2, 5 bases. The CDR3 loop spans 14 amino acids. Germline V gives CDR1 MNHEY, CDR2 SVGAGI. V lost 4 bases to trimming and J lost 6 bases, with 13 bases between them. The CDR3 loop reads CASSSPLAGNEQFF. In DNA form, the CDR3 reads TGTGCCAGCAGTTCCCCCCTGGCGGGCAATGAGCAGTTCTTC.

The sample holds many counts of this clonotype. The chain carries TRBV5-1 and TRBJ1-1; D unclear. Looked up from germline, CDR1 is SGHRS and CDR2 is YFSETQ. This CDR3 has 13 residues. The V gene lost 4 bases and the J gene lost 6 bases, with 13 bases spanning the gap. The CDR3 protein is CASSPEDRPEAFF. The CDR3 bases are TGCGCCAGCAGCCCCGAGGATCGTCCTGAAGCTTTCTTT.

This clonotype has a handful of counts. V gene TRBV20-1 combines with J gene TRBJ2-5; perhaps TRBD2 as D (6 bases). The germline V gene has CDR1 DFQATT and CDR2 SNEGSKA (reference sequence). V lost 6 bases to trimming and J lost 3 bases, with 20 bases between them. The CDR3 runs to 15 residues. CDR3 loop: CSAERRDSEEETQYF. The CDR3 coding sequence is TGCAGTGCCGAACGCCGGGACTCGGAGGAAGAGACCCAGTACTTC.

The rearrangement links TRBV14 to TRBJ2-7; D tentatively reads TRBD1 or TRBD2 (6 bases each). The germline CDR1 and CDR2 sequences are SGHDN and FVKESK. This CDR3 has 16 residues. V was cut by 0 bases and J by 7 bases, with 19 bases left in between. In DNA form, the CDR3 reads TGTGCCAGCAGCCAAGAATGGAGGGGGATGCTAAGGGAGCAGTACTTC. The encoded protein is CASSQEWRGMLREQYF.

This clonotype has only a few counts. This chain uses TRBV20-1 with TRBJ2-5; D is tentatively TRBD1 or TRBD2 (6 bases each). The CDR3 totals 16 residues. Germline V gene data show CDR1 as DFQATT and CDR2 as SNEGSKA (reference sequence). V was trimmed by 0 bases and J by 4 bases, leaving 18 bases between them. This CDR3 is CSARDSWGARGETQYF. The CDR3 DNA follows: TGCAGTGCTAGAGATTCTTGGGGGGCGAGGGGAGAGACCCAGTACTTC.

This clonotype was counted many times. The V gene is TRBV5-1, the J gene TRBJ1-1, with 9 bases matching TRBD1. This CDR3 is 16 amino acids long. The trim removed 1 base at V and 2 bases at J, leaving 6 bases unmatched. Germline CDR1 and CDR2: SGHRS and YFSETQ. CDR3 DNA sequence: TGCGCCAGCAGCTTGAGGGGACAGGGACTAAACACTGAAGCTTTCTTT. Encoded protein: CASSLRGQGLNTEAFF.